This record concerns one TCR beta chain sequence. The antigen is unknown. The data were obtained in a study of T cell responses to AZD1222 COVID-19 vaccine. Looking at the study overall: Some second doses came at about 4 weeks and others at about 12 weeks; these were pooled. Study results and caveats: Clonal diversity was possibly underestimated, and white British individuals and females predominated among donors. Spike as a whole was targeted by vaccine-associated CD4 TCRs, dominant at 160-218 and 743-854.

Repertoires were generated with immunoSEQ multiplex PCR, while TCRdb's copy carries only in-frame clones and drops some. The table includes 160,000 or so clones, 85% to 90% detected once. Germline CDR1 and CDR2: MDHEN and SYDVKM. CDR3 size: 12 residues. V shed 5 bases, J shed 6 bases, and the junction held 2 bases outside the gene matches. The V and J genes are TRBV28 and TRBJ1-2; 8 bases match TRBD1. This clonotype was sampled from an adult in good health. Sample: peripheral blood, taken on day 0 of AZD1222 vaccination. This CDR3 is CASSQTGDGYTF. CDR3 nucleotides: TGTGCCAGCAGTCAGACAGGGGATGGCTACACCTTC.